The next 20 T cell receptor beta chains were all read from a single sample in a study of memory CD4+ T cells and cytomegalovirus serostatus. Single viable CD3+CD4+CD8-CD45RO+ cells were sorted as the memory CD4+ T cells. Assay: immunoSEQ multiplex PCR; the TCRdb copy retains only in-frame clones and omits some. Here the sample spans about 56,000 clones, about four fifths being singletons. Specimen: memory CD4+ T cells from blood. The receptors originated from an adult in good health and CMV-seronegative.

This chain uses TRBV6-4 with TRBJ1-2; a weak D match, TRBD1 (5 bases). V lost 4 bases and J lost 8, with 17 bases in between. Per the germline V gene, CDR1 is MRHNA and CDR2 is SNTAGT. This CDR3 is 14 amino acids long. As DNA, the CDR3 is TGTGCCAGCAGTGTTTCGGAGGGGACGGGAGGCTACACCTTC. Translated, it gives CASSVSEGTGGYTF.

The CDR3 bases are TGTGCCAGCAGCTTGTGGGGAGAAGAGACCCAGTACTTC. As protein: CASSLWGEETQYF. This sequence joins TRBV5-6 and TRBJ2-5; tentatively, D is TRBD2 (5 bases). This CDR3 spans 13 amino acids. Trimming took off 1 base at V and 3 bases at J, with 7 bases between the two ends. The V gene's germline CDR1 is SGHDT and CDR2 YYEEEE.

The chain links TRBV6-6 to TRBJ2-3; 9 bases fit TRBD1. The V segment lost 5 bases and the J segment 3 bases; nucleotides outside the gene matches: 6. This CDR3 has 15 amino acids. CDR1 is MNHNY, CDR2 SVGAGI, per germline (reference sequence). For the CDR3, the DNA is TGTGCCAGCAGTCCCGGGACAGGGAGAACAGATACGCAGTATTTT. Its protein is CASSPGTGRTDTQYF.

The chain carries TRBV4-2 and TRBJ1-6; D is possibly TRBD1 (5 bases). This CDR3 comprises 15 residues. V lost 0 bases and J 5 bases, leaving 8 bases between the germline ends. Germline assignment: CDR1 LGHNA and CDR2 YNFKEQ. The CDR3 DNA is TGTGCCAGCAGCCAAGAAACCAGGGATAATTCACCCCTCCACTTT. Protein product: CASSQETRDNSPLHF.

The CDR3 coding sequence is TGTGCCAGCAGCAGCATTACGACAACTAATGAAAAACTGTTTTTT. It translates to CASSSITTTNEKLFF. This chain connects TRBV5-5 to TRBJ1-4; D unclear. The V and J ends lost 4 bases and 0 bases respectively, with 10 bases between them. This CDR3 has 15 residues. CDR1 and CDR2 from the germline V gene are SGHKS and YYEKEE (reference sequence).

This rearrangement joins TRBV6-5 to TRBJ1-6; 7 positions agree with TRBD1. V shed 7 bases and J 10 bases; nucleotides not matched to a gene: 13. This CDR3 spans 15 amino acids. Per the germline V gene, CDR1 is MNHEY and CDR2 is SVGAGI. This chain's CDR3 is CASTIEVTGVSPLHF. CDR3 DNA: TGTGCCAGCACCATAGAGGTCACAGGGGTCTCACCCCTCCACTTT.

The chain joins TRBV10-1 to TRBJ1-1; possible D gene TRBD1, 5 bases. Trimming cost V 5 bases and J 5 bases, with 15 bases left between them. Germline loops: CDR1 WNHNN, CDR2 SYGVQD (reference sequence). This CDR3 is built from 14 residues. CDR3: CASSPRDFPTEAFF. CDR3 nucleotide sequence: TGCGCCAGCAGTCCCCGGGACTTCCCAACTGAAGCTTTCTTT.

This chain uses TRBV7-3 with TRBJ1-1; possibly TRBD1 for D (5 bases). Germline V gives CDR1 SGHTA, CDR2 FQGTGA. V gave up 8 bases and J gave up 3 bases, with 19 bases separating them. CDR3 size: 15 residues. This CDR3 reads CASLGDSLGDTEAFF. CDR3 nucleotides: TGTGCCAGCCTGGGGGACTCCCTTGGAGACACTGAAGCTTTCTTT.

The V gene is TRBV9, the J gene TRBJ1-4; D is perhaps TRBD1 (5 bases). The germline V gene encodes CDR1 SGDLS and CDR2 YYNGEE. V lost 0 bases to trimming and J lost 0 bases, with 18 bases between them. The CDR3 is made up of 19 amino acids. CDR3 sequence: CASSVGGGGMPTTNEKLFF. CDR3 DNA: TGTGCCAGCAGCGTAGGGGGCGGCGGAATGCCCACAACTAATGAAAAACTGTTTTTT.

This clone has only a few counts. This sample also contains other DNA sequences that code for the same CDR3. The CDR3 protein is CSVGQQNQPQHF. The CDR3, as DNA: TGCAGCGTTGGACAGCAGAATCAGCCCCAGCATTTT. J is TRBJ1-5 and V is TRBV29-1; a possible D gene is TRBD1 (5 bases). Germline CDR1 and CDR2: SQVTM and ANQGSEA. Trimming shortened V by 4 bases and J by 4 bases, and 8 bases separated the two germline ends. The CDR3 is made up of 12 amino acids.

The chain combines TRBV18 with TRBJ1-2; tentatively, D is TRBD1 (5 bases). V was shortened by 4 bases and J by 4 bases, with 13 bases between the two germline ends. The CDR3 loop spans 14 amino acids. Germline loops: CDR1 KGHSH, CDR2 LQKENI. The DNA for the CDR3 is TGTGCCAGCTCACTTATGACAGACTCCTATGGCTACACCTTC. As protein: CASSLMTDSYGYTF.

The chain uses TRBV25-1 and TRBJ2-2, with TRBD2 matching over 12 bases. Trimming took 5 bases from V and 2 from J; bases not matched to a gene: 9. Germline lookup yields CDR1 MGHDK and CDR2 SYGVNS. The CDR3 is made up of 18 amino acids. The CDR3 region has the DNA TGTGCCAGCAGTCGGTCTAGCGGGGGGGCTTTTAACACCGGGGAGCTGTTTTTT. Its protein is CASSRSSGGAFNTGELFF.

This CDR3 reads CASSFGTGSTYEQYF. The DNA for the CDR3 is TGTGCCAGCAGCTTCGGGACAGGGTCTACCTACGAGCAGTACTTC. The chain couples TRBV11-3 to TRBJ2-7; 9 positions agree with TRBD1. Per germline, CDR1 SGHNT and CDR2 YENEEA. The CDR3 runs 15 residues. V shed 3 bases and J 2 bases; nucleotides not matched to a gene: 5. The entire variable domain, with the rest obtained from reference TRBV11-3 and TRBJ2-7, is as follows: EAGVVQSPRYKIIEKKQPVAFWCNPISGHNTLYWYLQNLGQGPELLIRYENEEAVDDSQLPKDRFSAERLKGVDSTLKIQPAELGDSAVYLCASSFGTGSTYEQYFGPGTRLTVT.

The chain carries TRBV12-2 and TRBJ2-4. TRBV12-2 is tagged as a pseudogene. The CDR3 is 12 residues long. CDR3 sequence (DNA): TGTGCAAGTCGCTTAGCCACCCCAGGGAGCAACTTC. It codes for CASRLATPGSNF.

This clone has just a few counts. The chain carries TRBV23-1 and TRBJ2-4; 10 nucleotides match TRBD1. TRBV23-1 is flagged as an ORF with uncertain function. CDR3 size: 16 residues. Trimming removed 3 bases from V and 5 bases from J; junction bases left unmatched: 7. The CDR3: CASSQYTGTGENIQYF. Written as DNA, the CDR3 is TGCGCCAGCAGTCAGTACACCGGGACAGGGGAAAACATTCAGTACTTC.

The J gene is TRBJ2-1, the V gene TRBV29-1; D is possibly TRBD2 (7 bases). V was trimmed by 7 bases and J by 1 base, leaving 20 bases between them. Germline values: CDR1 SQVTM, CDR2 ANQGSEA. This CDR3 is built from 16 residues. The CDR3 DNA reads TGCAGCGCCCCCGGGGTGGGGGGGCTTTCCTACAATGAGCAGTTCTTC. It yields the protein CSAPGVGGLSYNEQFF.

The V and J genes are TRBV5-1 and TRBJ2-7; weak D call: TRBD1 (6 bases). In germline, CDR1 is SGHRS, CDR2 YFSETQ. Between the trimmed V and J ends, which lost 0 bases and 0 bases, there was a span of 10 bases. The CDR3 runs 15 residues. The DNA for the CDR3 is TGCGCCAGCAGCTTGGGGGACACCCTCTCCTACGAGCAGTACTTC. This sequence encodes CASSLGDTLSYEQYF.

This chain connects TRBV27 to TRBJ2-4, with D perhaps TRBD1 (6 bases). CDR1 MNHEY and CDR2 SMNVEV come from the germline V gene (reference sequence). The CDR3 extends over 14 amino acids. V lost 2 bases and J 4 bases, leaving 9 bases between the germline ends. For the CDR3, the DNA is TGTGCCAGCAGTTTAGAGGGGGAGAAAAACATTCAGTACTTC. Protein sequence: CASSLEGEKNIQYF.

In this sample, this clone turned up a few times. This chain links TRBV7-8 with TRBJ1-4; D uncertain. V lost 2 bases to trimming and J lost 0 bases, with 4 bases between them. The CDR3 consists of 14 residues. Germline V gene lookup returns CDR1 SGHVS and CDR2 FQNEAQ. CDR3: CASSLTATNEKLFF. The DNA of the CDR3 is TGTGCCAGCAGCTTAACAGCAACTAATGAAAAACTGTTTTTT. The full variable domain, completed using reference TRBV7-8 and TRBJ1-4, is GAGVSQSPRYKVAKRGQDVALRCDPISGHVSLFWYQQALGQGPEFLTYFQNEAQLDKSGLPSDRFFAERPEGSVSTLKIQRTQQEDSAVYLCASSLTATNEKLFFGSGTQLSVL.

V gene TRBV7-2 combines with J gene TRBJ1-1; 7 bases agree with TRBD1. V was pared by 3 bases and J by 0 bases, with 1 base of the junction left unmatched. The CDR3 totals 14 residues. The V gene's germline CDR1 is SGHTA and CDR2 FQGNSA. The CDR3 loop reads CASSFGTVNTEAFF. The DNA of the CDR3 is TGTGCCAGCAGCTTCGGGACAGTGAACACTGAAGCTTTCTTT.